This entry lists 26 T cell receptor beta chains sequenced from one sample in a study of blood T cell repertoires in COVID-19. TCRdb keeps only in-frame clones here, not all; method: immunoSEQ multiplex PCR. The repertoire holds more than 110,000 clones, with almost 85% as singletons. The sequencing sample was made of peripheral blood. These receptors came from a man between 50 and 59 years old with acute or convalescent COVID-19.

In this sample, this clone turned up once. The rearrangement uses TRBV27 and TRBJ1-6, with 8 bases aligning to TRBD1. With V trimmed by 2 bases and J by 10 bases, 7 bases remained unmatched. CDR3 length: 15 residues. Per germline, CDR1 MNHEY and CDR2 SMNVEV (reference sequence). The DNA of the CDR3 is TGTGCCAGCAGTTTACTAAACAGGGGGAACTCACCCCTCCACTTT. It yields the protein CASSLLNRGNSPLHF.

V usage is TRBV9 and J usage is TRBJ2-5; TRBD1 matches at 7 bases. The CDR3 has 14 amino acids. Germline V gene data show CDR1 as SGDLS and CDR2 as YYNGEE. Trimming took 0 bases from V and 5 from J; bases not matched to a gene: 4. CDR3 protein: CASSVENRGETQYF. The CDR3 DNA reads TGTGCCAGCAGCGTAGAAAACAGGGGTGAGACCCAGTACTTC.

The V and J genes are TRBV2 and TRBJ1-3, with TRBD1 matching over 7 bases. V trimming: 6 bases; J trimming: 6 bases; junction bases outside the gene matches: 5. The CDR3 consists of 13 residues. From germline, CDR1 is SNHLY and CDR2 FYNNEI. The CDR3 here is CASRTGMENTIYF. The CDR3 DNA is TGTGCCAGCAGGACAGGGATGGAAAACACCATATATTTT.

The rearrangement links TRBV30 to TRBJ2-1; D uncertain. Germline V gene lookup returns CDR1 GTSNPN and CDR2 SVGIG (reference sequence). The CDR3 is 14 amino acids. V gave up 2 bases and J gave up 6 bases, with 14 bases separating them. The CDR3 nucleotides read TGTGCCTGGAGTCGAAGGAGAATAAGCAATGAGCAGTTCTTC. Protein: CAWSRRRISNEQFF.

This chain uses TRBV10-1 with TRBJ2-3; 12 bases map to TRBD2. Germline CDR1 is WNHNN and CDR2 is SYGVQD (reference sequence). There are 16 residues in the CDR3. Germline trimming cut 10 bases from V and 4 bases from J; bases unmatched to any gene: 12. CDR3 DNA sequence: TGCGCCACCTCGCCAATACTAGCGGGGGGCTCAGATACGCAGTATTTT. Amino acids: CATSPILAGGSDTQYF.

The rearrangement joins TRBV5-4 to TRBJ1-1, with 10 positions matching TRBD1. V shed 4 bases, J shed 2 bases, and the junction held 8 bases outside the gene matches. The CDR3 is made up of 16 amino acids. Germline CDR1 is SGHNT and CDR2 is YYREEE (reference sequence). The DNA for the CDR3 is TGTGCCAGCAGCAGGACAGGGGGTGAGGTTAACACTGAAGCTTTCTTT. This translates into CASSRTGGEVNTEAFF.

The CDR3 DNA is TGTGCCAGCAGCTTAGGGGAGGGGCTAGGGACTGGTTCACCCCTCCACTTT. It translates to CASSLGEGLGTGSPLHF. The chain uses TRBV7-9 and TRBJ1-6; TRBD1 is a possible D gene (5 bases). V was pared by 1 base and J by 9 bases, with 19 bases between. The germline CDR1 and CDR2 sequences are SEHNR and FQNEAQ (reference sequence). This CDR3 comprises 17 residues.

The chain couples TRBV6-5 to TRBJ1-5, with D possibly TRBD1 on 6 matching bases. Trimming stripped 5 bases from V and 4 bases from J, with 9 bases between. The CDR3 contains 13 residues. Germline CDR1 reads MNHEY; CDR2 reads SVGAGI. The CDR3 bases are TGTGCCAGCAGTCGGACAGATAATCAGCCCCAGCATTTT. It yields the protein CASSRTDNQPQHF.

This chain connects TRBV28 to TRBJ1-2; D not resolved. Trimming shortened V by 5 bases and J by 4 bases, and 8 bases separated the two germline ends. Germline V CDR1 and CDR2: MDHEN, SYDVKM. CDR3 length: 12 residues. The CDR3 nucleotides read TGTGCCAGCAGTCAGTATCCCTATGGCTACACCTTC. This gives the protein CASSQYPYGYTF.

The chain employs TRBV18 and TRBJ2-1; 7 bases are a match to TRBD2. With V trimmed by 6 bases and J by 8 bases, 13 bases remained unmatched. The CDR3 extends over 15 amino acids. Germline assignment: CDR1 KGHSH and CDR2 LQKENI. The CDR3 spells CASSPRERGSHEQFF. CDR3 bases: TGTGCCAGCTCCCCTAGGGAGCGGGGTTCACATGAGCAGTTCTTC.

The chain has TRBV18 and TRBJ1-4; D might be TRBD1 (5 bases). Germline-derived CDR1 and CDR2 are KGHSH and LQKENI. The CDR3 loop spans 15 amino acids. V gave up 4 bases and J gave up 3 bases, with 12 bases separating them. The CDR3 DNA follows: TGTGCCAGCTCACTCCGGGACTCAGCTAATGAAAAACTGTTTTTT. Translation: CASSLRDSANEKLFF. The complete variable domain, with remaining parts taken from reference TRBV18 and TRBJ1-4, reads NAGVMQNPRHLVRRRGQEARLRCSPMKGHSHVYWYRQLPEEGLKFMVYLQKENIIDESGMPKERFSAEFPKEGPSILRIQQVVRGDSAAYFCASSLRDSANEKLFFGSGTQLSVL.

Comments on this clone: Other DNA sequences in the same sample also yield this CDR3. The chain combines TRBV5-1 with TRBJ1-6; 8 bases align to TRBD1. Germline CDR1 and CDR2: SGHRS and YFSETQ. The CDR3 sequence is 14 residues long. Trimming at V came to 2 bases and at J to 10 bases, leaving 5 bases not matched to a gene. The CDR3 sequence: CASSFGQGNSPLHF. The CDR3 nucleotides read TGCGCCAGCAGCTTTGGACAGGGTAACTCACCCCTCCACTTT.

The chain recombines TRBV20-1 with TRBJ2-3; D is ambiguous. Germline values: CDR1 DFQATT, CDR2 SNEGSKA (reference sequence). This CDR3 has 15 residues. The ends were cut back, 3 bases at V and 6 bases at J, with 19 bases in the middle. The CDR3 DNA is TGCAGTGCTAGTTCCCGACTGGCTTTGCTCGATACGCAGTATTTT. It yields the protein CSASSRLALLDTQYF.

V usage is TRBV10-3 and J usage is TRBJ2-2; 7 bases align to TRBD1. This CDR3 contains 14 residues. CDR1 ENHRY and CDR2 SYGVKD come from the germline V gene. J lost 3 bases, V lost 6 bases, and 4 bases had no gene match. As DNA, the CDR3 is TGTGCCATCAGCACTGACAGGGACACCGGGGAGCTGTTTTTT. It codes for CAISTDRDTGELFF.

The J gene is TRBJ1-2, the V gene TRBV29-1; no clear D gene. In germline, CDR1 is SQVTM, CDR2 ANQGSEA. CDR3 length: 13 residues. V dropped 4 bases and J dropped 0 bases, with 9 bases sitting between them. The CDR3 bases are TGCAGCGTTGGGGGAGATTCTAACTATGGCTACACCTTC. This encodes CSVGGDSNYGYTF.

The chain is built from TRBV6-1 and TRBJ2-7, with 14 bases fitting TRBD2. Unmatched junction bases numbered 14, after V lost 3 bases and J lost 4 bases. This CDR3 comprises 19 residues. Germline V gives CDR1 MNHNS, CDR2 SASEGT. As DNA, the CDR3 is TGTGCCAGCAGTGATGGACTAGCGGGAGGAAGTGGGATTTTTTACGAGCAGTACTTC. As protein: CASSDGLAGGSGIFYEQYF.

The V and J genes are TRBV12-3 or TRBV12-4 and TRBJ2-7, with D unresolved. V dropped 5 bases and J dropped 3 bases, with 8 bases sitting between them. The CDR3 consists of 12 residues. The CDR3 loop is CASSHASYEQYF. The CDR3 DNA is TGTGCCAGCAGTCATGCTAGCTACGAGCAGTACTTC.

The DNA of the CDR3 is TGCGCCAGCAGCTTTCAAGCGGTACCTAATGAAAAACTGTTTTTT. Its protein product is CASSFQAVPNEKLFF. This rearrangement joins TRBV5-1 to TRBJ1-4; unclear D gene. Per the germline V gene, CDR1 is SGHRS and CDR2 is YFSETQ. There are 15 residues in the CDR3. Deletions cut 2 bases from V and 3 bases from J, with 11 bases between.

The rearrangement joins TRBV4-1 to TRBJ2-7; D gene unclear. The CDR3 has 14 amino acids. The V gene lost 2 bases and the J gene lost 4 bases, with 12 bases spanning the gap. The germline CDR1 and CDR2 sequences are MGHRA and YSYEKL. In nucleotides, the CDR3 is TGCGCCAGCAGCCAAACAACCCCCCGTTACGAGCAGTACTTC. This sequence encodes CASSQTTPRYEQYF.

The CDR3 DNA reads TGTGCCAGCAGCCAAGAGGTCAGTAGCAATCAGCCCCAGCATTTT. This encodes CASSQEVSSNQPQHF. The V call is TRBV3-1 (or the pseudogene TRBV3-2), the J call TRBJ1-5; D uncertain. V gave up 0 bases and J gave up 0 bases, with 6 bases separating them. Germline CDR1 reads LGHDT; CDR2 reads YNNKEL (reference sequence). The CDR3 is 15 amino acids.

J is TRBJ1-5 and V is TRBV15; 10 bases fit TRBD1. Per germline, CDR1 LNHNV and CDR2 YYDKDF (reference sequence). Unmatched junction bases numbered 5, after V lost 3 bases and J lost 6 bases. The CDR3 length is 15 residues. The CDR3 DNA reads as TGTGCCACCAGCAGGGACAGGGGGTATCCTCAGCCCCAGCATTTT. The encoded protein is CATSRDRGYPQPQHF.

The CDR3 reads CASSLINSETQYF. CDR3 DNA: TGTGCCAGCAGTTTAATCAATTCAGAGACCCAGTACTTC. The gene calls are TRBV12-3 or TRBV12-4 and TRBJ2-5; D uncertain. The CDR3 loop spans 13 amino acids. V lost 2 bases and J lost 4, with 8 bases in between.

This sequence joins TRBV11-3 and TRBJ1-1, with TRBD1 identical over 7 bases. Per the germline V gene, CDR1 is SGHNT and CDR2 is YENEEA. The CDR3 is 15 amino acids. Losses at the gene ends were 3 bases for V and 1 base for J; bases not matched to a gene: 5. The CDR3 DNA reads TGTGCCAGCAGCTTCCGCGGGACAGAGAACACTGAAGCTTTCTTT. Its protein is CASSFRGTENTEAFF.

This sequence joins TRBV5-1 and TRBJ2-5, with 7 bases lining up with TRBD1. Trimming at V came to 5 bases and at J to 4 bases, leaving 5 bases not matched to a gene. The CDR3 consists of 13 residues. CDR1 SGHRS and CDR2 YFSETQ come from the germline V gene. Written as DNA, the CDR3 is TGCGCCAGCAGGGACCCAGGGGGAGAGACCCAGTACTTC. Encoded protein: CASRDPGGETQYF.

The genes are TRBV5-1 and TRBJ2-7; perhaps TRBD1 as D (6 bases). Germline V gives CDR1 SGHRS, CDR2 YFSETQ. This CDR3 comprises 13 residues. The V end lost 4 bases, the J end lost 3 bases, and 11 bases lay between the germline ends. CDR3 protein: CASSQSTGYEQYF. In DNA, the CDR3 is TGCGCCAGCAGCCAATCGACAGGCTACGAGCAGTACTTC. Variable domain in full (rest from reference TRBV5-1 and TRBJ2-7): KAGVTQTPRYLIKTRGQQVTLSCSPISGHRSVSWYQQTPGQGLQFLFEYFSETQRNKGNFPGRFSGRQFSNSRSEMNVSTLELGDSALYLCASSQSTGYEQYFGPGTRLTVT.

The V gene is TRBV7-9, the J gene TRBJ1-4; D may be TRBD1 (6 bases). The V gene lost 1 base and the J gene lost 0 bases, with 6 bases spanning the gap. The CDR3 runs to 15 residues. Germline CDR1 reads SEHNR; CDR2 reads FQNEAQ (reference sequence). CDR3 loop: CASSLGTATNEKLFF. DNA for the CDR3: TGTGCCAGCAGCTTAGGGACAGCAACTAATGAAAAACTGTTTTTT.